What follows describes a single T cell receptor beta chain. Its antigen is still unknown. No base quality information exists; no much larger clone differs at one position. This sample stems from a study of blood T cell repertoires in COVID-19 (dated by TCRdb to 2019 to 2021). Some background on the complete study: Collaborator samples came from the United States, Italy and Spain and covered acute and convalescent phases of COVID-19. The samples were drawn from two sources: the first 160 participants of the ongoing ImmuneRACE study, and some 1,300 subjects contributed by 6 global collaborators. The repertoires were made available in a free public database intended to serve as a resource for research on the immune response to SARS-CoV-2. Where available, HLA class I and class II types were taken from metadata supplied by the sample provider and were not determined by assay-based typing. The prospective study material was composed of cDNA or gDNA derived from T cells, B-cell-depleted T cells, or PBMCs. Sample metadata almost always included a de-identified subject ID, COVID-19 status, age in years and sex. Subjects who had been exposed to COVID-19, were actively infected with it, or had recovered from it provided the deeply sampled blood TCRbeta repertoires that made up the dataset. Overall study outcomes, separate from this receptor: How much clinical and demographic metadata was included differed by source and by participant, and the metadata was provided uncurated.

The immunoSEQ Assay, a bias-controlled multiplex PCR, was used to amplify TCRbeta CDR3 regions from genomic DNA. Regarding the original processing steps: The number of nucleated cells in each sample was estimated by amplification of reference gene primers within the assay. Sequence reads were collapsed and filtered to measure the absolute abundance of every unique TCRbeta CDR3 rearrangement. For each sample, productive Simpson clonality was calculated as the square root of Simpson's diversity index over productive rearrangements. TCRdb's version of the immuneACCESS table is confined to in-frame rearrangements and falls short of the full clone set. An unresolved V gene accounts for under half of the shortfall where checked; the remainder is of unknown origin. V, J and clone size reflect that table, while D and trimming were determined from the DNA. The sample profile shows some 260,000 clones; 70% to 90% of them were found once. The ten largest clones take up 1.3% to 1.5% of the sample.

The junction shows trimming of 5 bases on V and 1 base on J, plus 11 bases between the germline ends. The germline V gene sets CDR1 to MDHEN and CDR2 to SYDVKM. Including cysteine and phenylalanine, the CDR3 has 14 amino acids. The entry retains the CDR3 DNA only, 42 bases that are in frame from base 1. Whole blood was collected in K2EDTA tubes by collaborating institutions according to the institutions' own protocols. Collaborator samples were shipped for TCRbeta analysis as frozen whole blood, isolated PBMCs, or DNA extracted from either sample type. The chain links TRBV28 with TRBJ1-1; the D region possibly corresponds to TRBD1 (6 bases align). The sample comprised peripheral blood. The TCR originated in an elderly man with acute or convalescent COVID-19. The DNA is TGTGCCAGCAGTGTACAGGGAAGGAACACTGAAGCTTTCTTT. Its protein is CASSVQGRNTEAFF. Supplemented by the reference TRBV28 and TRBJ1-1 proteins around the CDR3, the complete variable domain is DVKVTQSSRYLVKRTGEKVFLECVQDMDHENMFWYRQDPGLGLRLIYFSYDVKMKEKGDIPEGYSVSREKKERFSLILESASTNQTSMYLCASSVQGRNTEAFFGQGTRLTVV.